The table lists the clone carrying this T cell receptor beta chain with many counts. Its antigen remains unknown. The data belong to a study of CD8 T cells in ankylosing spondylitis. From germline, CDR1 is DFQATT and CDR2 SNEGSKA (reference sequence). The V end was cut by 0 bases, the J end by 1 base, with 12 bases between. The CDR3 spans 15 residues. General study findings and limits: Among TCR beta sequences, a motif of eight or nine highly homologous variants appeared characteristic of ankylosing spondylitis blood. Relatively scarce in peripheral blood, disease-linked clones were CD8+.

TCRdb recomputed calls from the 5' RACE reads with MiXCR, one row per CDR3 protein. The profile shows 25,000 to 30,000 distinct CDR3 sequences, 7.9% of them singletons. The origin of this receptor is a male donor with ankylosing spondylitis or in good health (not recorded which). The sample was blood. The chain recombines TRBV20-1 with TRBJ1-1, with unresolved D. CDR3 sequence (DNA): TGCAGTGCTAGAGATCAAAGGGTTTGGAACACTGAAGCTTTCTTT. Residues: CSARDQRVWNTEAFF.